This T cell receptor (beta chain) was profiled in a study of control samples from healthy donors and cancer patients. Profiling relied on immunoSEQ multiplex PCR, and the TCRdb table lists in-frame clones only, not all of them. Counted here are just over 150,000 clones, 70% to 90% occurring once; the ten biggest clones make up 9.5% to 15%. The CDR3 is 18 amino acids. V trimming: 6 bases; J trimming: 5 bases; junction bases outside the gene matches: 18. Germline CDR1 is SGHAT and CDR2 is FQNNGV. The rearrangement joins TRBV11-2 to TRBJ2-5; 10 bases agree with TRBD2. This TCR was recovered from a man aged 25-45 years in good health. Sequenced input: blood. The CDR3 loop reads CASRRGAGLAVHMETQYF. The CDR3 DNA follows: TGTGCCAGCAGACGGGGGGCCGGACTAGCGGTACATATGGAGACCCAGTACTTC.